This T cell receptor (beta chain) was profiled in a study of T cells in Graves' hyperthyroidism and ophthalmopathy. About the study: Before treatment of any kind, peripheral blood was taken at initial diagnosis.

Authors of the study amplified TCR beta CDR3 regions from RNA transcripts. First-round RT-PCR targeting the TCR CDR3 was performed with the HTBI primer set. TCRdb re-called the multiplex PCR reads through MiXCR, storing one row per CDR3 protein. The table shows roughly 510,000 distinct CDR3 sequences, with 20% to 25% occurring only once. Whole-study results and caveats: In the analysis, a 13 V-J model separated ophthalmopathy from stable hyperthyroidism.

There are 15 residues in the CDR3. Germline V gives CDR1 MNHNS, CDR2 SASEGT. V shed 3 bases, J shed 5 bases, and the junction held 3 bases outside the gene matches. This clonotype was recorded many times. Antigen specificity is unknown. The sequence came from a man younger than 35 with Graves' hyperthyroidism. The chain employs TRBV6-1 and TRBJ2-2; TRBD1 aligns across 10 bases. Sequencing was done on a sample of blood. CDR3 DNA sequence: TGTGCCAGCAGTGAGGGACAGGGGTTTACCGGGGAGCTGTTTTTT. It encodes CASSEGQGFTGELFF.